One TCR beta chain is described in this entry. This specimen belongs to a study of T cell clonotyping in hematopoietic cell transplantation. Using immunoSEQ multiplex PCR, the repertoire was profiled, and TCRdb retains in-frame clones only, with some absent. The table lists about 11,000 clones, 89% of them singletons. The sequencing used PBMCs, collected 180 days after allogeneic stem cell transplant. The TCR originated in a male patient aged 60 to 75 who had an allogeneic stem cell transplant from an unrelated donor, so the T cells may come from the graft donor. Some clones in this sample may be carry-over from other donors' samples.

The CDR3 protein is CASSPGGKGTEAFF. DNA of the CDR3: TGCGCCAGCAGCCCAGGGGGTAAGGGGACTGAAGCTTTCTTT. The V gene is TRBV4-3, the J gene TRBJ1-1; 7 bases map to TRBD1. The CDR3 loop spans 14 amino acids. Germline V gene data show CDR1 as LGHNA and CDR2 as YSLEER. Losses at the gene ends were 4 bases for V and 5 bases for J; bases not matched to a gene: 7.